This T cell receptor (beta chain) was found in a study of graft-versus-host responses after intestinal transplantation. This CDR3 contains 13 residues. CDR1 LNHNV and CDR2 YYDKDF come from the germline V gene (reference sequence). The V gene lost 0 bases and the J gene lost 9 bases, with 9 bases spanning the gap. Some clones are missing from TCRdb's copy, which holds only in-frame ones; the method was immunoSEQ multiplex PCR. The data show about 97,000 clones, with about 93% seen just once and roughly a sixth held by the top ten. The sequencing here drew on PBMCs, taken 450 to 460 days after intestinal transplant. This chain connects TRBV15 to TRBJ2-1, with D perhaps assigned TRBD1 or TRBD2 (5 bases each). The origin of this receptor is a human patient who received an intestinal transplant, so some T cells may come from the graft donor. CDR3 nucleotides: TGTGCCACCAGCAGAGACCCCGGGGCTGAGCAGTTCTTC. It translates to CATSRDPGAEQFF.